The present entry profiles one T cell receptor beta chain with its context. These data are taken from a study of cytotoxic CD8 clonotypes in ibrutinib-treated CLL. In the study overall: The cohort had 10 to 11 relapsed/refractory and over 14 treatment-naive patients, around 18 IGHV unmutated.

V was pared by 6 bases and J by 5 bases, with 10 bases of the junction left unmatched. The CDR3 is 15 residues long. Germline CDR1 is SGHNT and CDR2 is YENEEA. The repertoire was sequenced with immunoSEQ multiplex PCR; TCRdb's copy has only in-frame clones and lacks some. The table records about 4,500 clones, 83% of them present only once. This chain links TRBV11-3 with TRBJ2-1, with 7 bases matching TRBD2. This clonotype was sampled from a human donor with chronic lymphocytic leukemia. Source: PBMCs, taken before ibrutinib treatment. The CDR3 DNA follows: TGTGCCAGCAGTCAAGTGGGCGGGAGTGACAATGAGCAGTTCTTC. This gives the protein CASSQVGGSDNEQFF.